This T cell receptor beta chain stems from a study of T cells after yellow fever vaccination. Only a few counts were recorded for this clonotype. Germline values: CDR1 LNHDA, CDR2 SQIVND (reference sequence). The V end lost 2 bases, the J end lost 7 bases, and 17 bases lay between the germline ends. The length of the CDR3 is 16 residues. TCRdb recomputed calls from the 5' RACE reads with MiXCR, one row per CDR3 protein. Altogether approximately 350,000 distinct CDR3 sequences are present, around 10% being singletons, with the ten largest covering 18%. The sequenced sample was PBMCs, obtained on the day of the first yellow fever vaccination. The V and J genes are TRBV19 and TRBJ2-2, with a tentative D call TRBD2 (7 bases). This TCR was recovered from a man aged 18 to 30 who received the YFV17D yellow fever vaccine. The CDR3 protein is CASSIRRGAGVGELFF. CDR3 DNA sequence: TGTGCCAGTAGTATAAGACGGGGGGCTGGCGTCGGGGAGCTGTTTTTT.